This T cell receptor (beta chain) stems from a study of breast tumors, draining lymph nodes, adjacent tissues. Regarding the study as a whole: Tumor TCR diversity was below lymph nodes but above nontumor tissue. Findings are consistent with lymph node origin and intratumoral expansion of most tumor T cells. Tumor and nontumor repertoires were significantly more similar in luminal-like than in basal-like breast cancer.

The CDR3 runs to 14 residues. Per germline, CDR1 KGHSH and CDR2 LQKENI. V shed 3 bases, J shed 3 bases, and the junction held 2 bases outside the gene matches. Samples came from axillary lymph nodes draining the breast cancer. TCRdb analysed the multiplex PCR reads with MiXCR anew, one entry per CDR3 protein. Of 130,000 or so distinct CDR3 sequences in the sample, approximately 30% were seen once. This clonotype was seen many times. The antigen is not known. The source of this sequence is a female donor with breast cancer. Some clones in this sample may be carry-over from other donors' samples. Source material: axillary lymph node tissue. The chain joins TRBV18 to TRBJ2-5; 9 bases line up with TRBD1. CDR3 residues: CASSPTGGEETQYF. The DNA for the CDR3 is TGTGCCAGCTCACCGACAGGGGGGGAAGAGACCCAGTACTTC.